Following are 20 T cell receptor beta chains from one sample sequenced in a study of T cells in Graves' hyperthyroidism and ophthalmopathy. The investigators amplified TCR beta CDR3 regions from RNA transcripts. The primer set for the first-round RT-PCR of the TCR CDR3 was HTBI. Via MiXCR, TCRdb re-called the multiplex PCR reads, giving one row per CDR3 protein. The sample has hundreds of thousands of distinct CDR3 sequences; approximately 16% are singletons. The sample taken for sequencing was blood. These receptors originate from a woman aged 18-35 years with Graves' ophthalmopathy.

This clonotype came up a few times. V is TRBV18 and J is TRBJ2-7; weak D call: TRBD2 (6 bases). This CDR3 has 14 residues. The V end was cut by 2 bases, the J end by 4 bases, with 12 bases between. From germline, CDR1 is KGHSH and CDR2 LQKENI. The CDR3 sequence is CASSPIGGEYEQYF. CDR3 bases: TGTGCCAGCTCACCAATTGGCGGGGAGTACGAGCAGTACTTC.

The rearrangement uses TRBV11-2 and TRBJ2-3; D is unresolved. The CDR3 extends over 16 amino acids. V was clipped by 6 bases and J by 5 bases, with 21 bases between them. The germline V gene has CDR1 SGHAT and CDR2 FQNNGV. The CDR3 nucleotides read TGTGCCAGCAGTTATGAAGGCAGCCACACGGGAGATACGCAGTATTTT. This translates into CASSYEGSHTGDTQYF.

This clonotype has at least ten counts. The chain joins TRBV11-3 to TRBJ1-4; D possibly corresponds to TRBD1 (6 bases). The CDR3 sequence is 14 residues long. With 5 bases removed from V and 4 bases from J, the gap between germline ends came to 11 bases. CDR1 is SGHNT, CDR2 YENEEA, per germline. The CDR3 nucleotides are TGTGCCAGCAGCCCGGACAGATTTAATGAAAAACTGTTTTTT. This gives the protein CASSPDRFNEKLFF.

The sample holds many counts of this clonotype. The chain recombines TRBV7-3 with TRBJ2-1; D is perhaps TRBD1 (7 bases). The germline V gene has CDR1 SGHTA and CDR2 FQGTGA. CDR3 size: 16 residues. Trimming left V 3 bases short and J 4 bases short, with 16 bases between. The CDR3 DNA reads TGTGCCAGCAGCTTGGCCCCAGGGGGGACATACAATGAGCAGTTCTTC. The encoded protein is CASSLAPGGTYNEQFF.

This clonotype was picked up many times. The chain joins TRBV11-3 to TRBJ1-6; perhaps TRBD1 as D (5 bases). Germline V gene sequence: CDR1 SGHNT, CDR2 YENEEA. The CDR3 contains 16 residues. The V end lost 2 bases, the J end lost 5 bases, and 13 bases lay between the germline ends. The CDR3 sequence: CASSLPKGAHNSPLHF. Here the CDR3 DNA reads TGTGCCAGCAGCTTACCTAAAGGGGCGCATAATTCACCCCTCCACTTT. Supplemented by reference TRBV11-3 and TRBJ1-6, the full variable domain reads EAGVVQSPRYKIIEKKQPVAFWCNPISGHNTLYWYLQNLGQGPELLIRYENEEAVDDSQLPKDRFSAERLKGVDSTLKIQPAELGDSAVYLCASSLPKGAHNSPLHFGNGTRLTVT.

The chain combines TRBV11-2 with TRBJ2-7; TRBD2 agrees at 11 bases. Per germline, CDR1 SGHAT and CDR2 FQNNGV. V lost 5 bases to trimming and J lost 5 bases; unmatched junction nucleotides: 11. The CDR3 sequence is 16 residues long. The CDR3 reads CASSARPGLAANEQYF. CDR3 bases: TGTGCCAGCAGCGCCCGGCCGGGACTAGCGGCAAACGAGCAGTACTTC.

The chain couples TRBV6-1 to TRBJ2-7, with 11 bases fitting TRBD2. The ends lost 1 base at V and 5 bases at J; junction bases unmatched: 4. The germline V gene has CDR1 MNHNS and CDR2 SASEGT. The CDR3 extends over 15 amino acids. The CDR3 here is CASSEEGSGGDEQYF. The CDR3 nucleotides read TGTGCCAGCAGTGAAGAAGGTAGCGGGGGGGACGAGCAGTACTTC.

The V and J genes are TRBV20-1 and TRBJ1-1; possible D gene TRBD1, 6 bases. The CDR3 extends over 13 amino acids. The germline gives CDR1 DFQATT, CDR2 SNEGSKA (reference sequence). Trimming cost V 2 bases and J 2 bases, with 9 bases left between them. The CDR3 DNA sequence: TGCAGTGCTAGACCACAGGGAAACACTGAAGCTTTCTTT. It translates to CSARPQGNTEAFF.

This clonotype occurred many times. This chain uses TRBV20-1 with TRBJ2-5, with TRBD2 matching 12 bases. The germline gives CDR1 DFQATT, CDR2 SNEGSKA (reference sequence). The CDR3 loop spans 15 amino acids. V was pared by 1 base and J by 4 bases, with 4 bases of the junction left unmatched. The DNA of the CDR3 is TGCAGTGCTAGAGGTGCGACTAGCGGGGGAGAGACCCAGTACTTC. Its translation is CSARGATSGGETQYF.

This clonotype came up many times. The chain links TRBV28 to TRBJ1-1; no definite D call. The length of the CDR3 is 11 residues. Germline V gene sequence: CDR1 MDHEN, CDR2 SYDVKM. V lost 10 bases to trimming and J lost 6 bases, with 12 bases between them. CDR3 amino acids: CATTGVAEAFF. The CDR3 bases are TGTGCCACCACCGGGGTTGCTGAAGCTTTCTTT.

The chain combines TRBV4-3 with TRBJ2-1, with 7 bases lining up with TRBD1. Germline loops: CDR1 LGHNA, CDR2 YSLEER. V lost 4 bases and J lost 4; bases outside the gene matches: 7. This CDR3 region has 15 residues. DNA of the CDR3: TGCGCCAGCAGCCCCGGGACAGCCGTATACAATGAGCAGTTCTTC. This encodes CASSPGTAVYNEQFF.

This clonotype came up many times. V usage is TRBV6-2 or TRBV6-3 and J usage is TRBJ2-1; TRBD2 is a possible D gene (5 bases). With 0 bases removed from V and 5 bases from J, the gap between germline ends came to 14 bases. This CDR3 region has 16 residues. Germline V gene lookup returns CDR1 MNHEY and CDR2 SVGEGT. DNA for the CDR3: TGTGCCAGCAGTTACTCACTAGGGCTTCTAGACAATGAGCAGTTCTTC. Translated, it gives CASSYSLGLLDNEQFF.

This clonotype was found many times. The CDR3 region is CASSPISGLSGNTIYF. CDR3 sequence (DNA): TGTGCCAGCTCACCAATATCCGGCCTCTCTGGAAACACCATATATTTT. This chain connects TRBV18 to TRBJ1-3; unclear D gene. Germline assignment: CDR1 KGHSH and CDR2 LQKENI. This CDR3 contains 16 residues. Trimming took off 2 bases at V and 0 bases at J, with 11 bases between the two ends.

This chain links TRBV19 with TRBJ2-7; 7 bases align to TRBD1. CDR1 and CDR2 (germline): LNHDA, SQIVND (reference sequence). V shed 1 base and J 2 bases; nucleotides not matched to a gene: 8. The CDR3 totals 16 residues. CDR3: CASSIGLGQNTYEQYF. The CDR3 nucleotides are TGTGCCAGTAGTATAGGACTGGGACAGAACACCTACGAGCAGTACTTC.

Many counts were recorded for this clonotype. V gene TRBV5-1 combines with J gene TRBJ2-6; TRBD1 might be the D (6 bases). CDR3 size: 16 residues. Trimming left V 4 bases short and J 3 bases short, with 14 bases between. Germline CDR1 and CDR2: SGHRS and YFSETQ. CDR3 nucleotide sequence: TGCGCCAGCAGCGCCACAGGGACCTATGGGGCCAACGTCCTGACTTTC. Amino acid sequence: CASSATGTYGANVLTF.

This clonotype was seen at least ten times. The chain employs TRBV4-1 and TRBJ2-3, with a weak D call TRBD1 (5 bases). This CDR3 is built from 16 residues. Trimming removed 1 base at V and 0 bases at J, with 11 bases between. Germline assignment: CDR1 MGHRA and CDR2 YSYEKL. The DNA for the CDR3 is TGCGCCAGCAGCCAAGCGGACAAAACTAGCACAGATACGCAGTATTTT. It specifies CASSQADKTSTDTQYF.

Many counts were recorded for this clonotype. The chain joins TRBV18 to TRBJ2-1, with a possible D match to TRBD1 (5 bases). From germline, CDR1 is KGHSH and CDR2 LQKENI. V gave up 6 bases and J gave up 4 bases, with 10 bases separating them. The CDR3 totals 13 residues. The CDR3 sequence: CASSSDRYNEQFF. CDR3 bases: TGTGCCAGCTCGTCTGACAGATACAATGAGCAGTTCTTC.

This clonotype was observed many times. The rearrangement joins TRBV19 to TRBJ2-5; 12 bases align to TRBD2. With V trimmed by 3 bases and J by 4 bases, 3 bases remained unmatched. Germline V CDR1 and CDR2: LNHDA, SQIVND (reference sequence). CDR3 length: 15 amino acids. CDR3 in DNA: TGTGCCAGTAGTATGGGGACTAGCGGGCGAGAGACCCAGTACTTC. This sequence encodes CASSMGTSGRETQYF.

This clonotype was detected many times. The chain links TRBV10-3 to TRBJ2-1, with D unclear. Germline V gene sequence: CDR1 ENHRY, CDR2 SYGVKD. V was pared by 2 bases and J by 6 bases, with 14 bases between. The CDR3 totals 15 residues. The CDR3: CAISERSFPSNEQFF. The DNA for the CDR3 is TGTGCCATCAGTGAGAGATCTTTCCCAAGCAATGAGCAGTTCTTC.

This clonotype was seen at least ten times. This chain connects TRBV6-1 to TRBJ1-4, with 8 positions matching TRBD1. This CDR3 spans 15 amino acids. J gave up 3 bases and V 5 bases, and 5 bases lay outside the gene matches. Germline V CDR1 and CDR2: MNHNS, SASEGT. CDR3 sequence: CASSIPTGANEKLFF. CDR3 DNA: TGTGCCAGCAGTATCCCGACAGGGGCTAATGAAAAACTGTTTTTT.